This entry features one T cell receptor (beta chain) sequence. The assay was immunoSEQ multiplex PCR, and TCRdb's table has in-frame clones only and misses some. The sample records a few hundred thousand clones, 89% being singletons. The sample comes from a study of blood T cell repertoires in COVID-19. The CDR3 loop spans 14 amino acids. V was pared by 2 bases and J by 7 bases, with 15 bases between. Per the germline V gene, CDR1 is SGHAT and CDR2 is FQNNGV. This receptor was obtained from a woman aged 40 to 50 who had recovered from COVID-19. What was sequenced was peripheral blood. The chain uses TRBV11-2 and TRBJ2-7, with D possibly matching TRBD2 (6 bases). The CDR3 reads CASSLLLGSGEQYF. The CDR3 bases are TGTGCCAGCAGCTTATTACTCGGAAGCGGGGAGCAGTACTTC. The whole variable domain, remainder taken from reference TRBV11-2 and TRBJ2-7, is EAGVAQSPRYKIIEKRQSVAFWCNPISGHATLYWYQQILGQGPKLLIQFQNNGVVDDSQLPKDRFSAERLKGVDSTLKIQPAKLEDSAVYLCASSLLLGSGEQYFGPGTRLTVT.